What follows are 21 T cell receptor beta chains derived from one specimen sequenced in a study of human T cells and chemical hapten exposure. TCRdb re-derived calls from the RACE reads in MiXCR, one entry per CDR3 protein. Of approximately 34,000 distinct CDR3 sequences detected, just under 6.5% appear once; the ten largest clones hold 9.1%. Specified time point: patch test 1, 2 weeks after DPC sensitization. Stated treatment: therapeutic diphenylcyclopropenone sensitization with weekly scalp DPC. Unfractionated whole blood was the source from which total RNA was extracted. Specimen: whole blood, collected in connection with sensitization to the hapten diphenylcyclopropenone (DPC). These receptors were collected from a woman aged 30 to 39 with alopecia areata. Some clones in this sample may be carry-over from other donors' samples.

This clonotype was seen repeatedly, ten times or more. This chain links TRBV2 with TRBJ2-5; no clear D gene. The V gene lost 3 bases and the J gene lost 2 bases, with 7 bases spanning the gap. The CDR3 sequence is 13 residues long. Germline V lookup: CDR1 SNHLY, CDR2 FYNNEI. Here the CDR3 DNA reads TGTGCCAGCAGTGACTATTTTCAAGAGACCCAGTACTTC. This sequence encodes CASSDYFQETQYF. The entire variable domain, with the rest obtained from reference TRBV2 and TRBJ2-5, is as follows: EPEVTQTPSHQVTQMGQEVILRCVPISNHLYFYWYRQILGQKVEFLVSFYNNEISEKSEIFDDQFSVERPDGSNFTLKIRSTKLEDSAMYFCASSDYFQETQYFGPGTRLLVL.

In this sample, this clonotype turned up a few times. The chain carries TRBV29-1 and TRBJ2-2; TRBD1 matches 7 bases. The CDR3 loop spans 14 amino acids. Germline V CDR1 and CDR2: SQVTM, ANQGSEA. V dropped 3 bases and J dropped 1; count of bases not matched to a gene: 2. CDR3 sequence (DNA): TGCAGCGTTGATTGGACAGGGAACACCGGGGAGCTGTTTTTT. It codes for CSVDWTGNTGELFF.

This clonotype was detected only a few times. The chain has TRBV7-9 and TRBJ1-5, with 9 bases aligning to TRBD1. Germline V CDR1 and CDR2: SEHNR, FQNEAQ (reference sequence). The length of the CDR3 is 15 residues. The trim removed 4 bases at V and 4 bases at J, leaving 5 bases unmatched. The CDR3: CASSYDRGDNQPQHF. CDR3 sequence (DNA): TGTGCCAGCAGCTACGACAGGGGGGATAATCAGCCCCAGCATTTT.

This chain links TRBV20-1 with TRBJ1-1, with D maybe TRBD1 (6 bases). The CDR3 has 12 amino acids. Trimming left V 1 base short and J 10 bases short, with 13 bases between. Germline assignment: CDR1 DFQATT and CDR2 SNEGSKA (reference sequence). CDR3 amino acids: CSARGVSRGAFF. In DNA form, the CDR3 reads TGCAGTGCTAGAGGGGTCAGCAGGGGAGCTTTCTTT.

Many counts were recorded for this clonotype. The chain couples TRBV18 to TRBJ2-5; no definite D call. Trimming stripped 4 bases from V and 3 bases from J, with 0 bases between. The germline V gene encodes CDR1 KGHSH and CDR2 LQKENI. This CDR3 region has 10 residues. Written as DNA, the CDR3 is TGTGCCAGCTCACAAGAGACCCAGTACTTC. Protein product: CASSQETQYF.

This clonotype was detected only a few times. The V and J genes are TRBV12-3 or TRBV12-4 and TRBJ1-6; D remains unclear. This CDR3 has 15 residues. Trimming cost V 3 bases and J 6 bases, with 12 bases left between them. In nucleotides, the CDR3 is TGTGCCAGCAGTTTGCGGCCTGCGCTTAATTCACCCCTCCACTTT. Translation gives CASSLRPALNSPLHF.

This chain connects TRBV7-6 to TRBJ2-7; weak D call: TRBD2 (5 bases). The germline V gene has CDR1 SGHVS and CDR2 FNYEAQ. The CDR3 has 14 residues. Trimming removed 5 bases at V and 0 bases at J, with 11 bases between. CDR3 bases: TGTGCCAGCAGCACACCGGAGGACTCCTACGAGCAGTACTTC. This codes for CASSTPEDSYEQYF.

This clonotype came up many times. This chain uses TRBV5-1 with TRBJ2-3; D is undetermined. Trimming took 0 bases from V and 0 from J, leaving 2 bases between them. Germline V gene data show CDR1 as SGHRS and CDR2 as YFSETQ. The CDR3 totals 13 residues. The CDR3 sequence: CASSLESTDTQYF. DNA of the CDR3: TGCGCCAGCAGCTTGGAAAGCACAGATACGCAGTATTTT.

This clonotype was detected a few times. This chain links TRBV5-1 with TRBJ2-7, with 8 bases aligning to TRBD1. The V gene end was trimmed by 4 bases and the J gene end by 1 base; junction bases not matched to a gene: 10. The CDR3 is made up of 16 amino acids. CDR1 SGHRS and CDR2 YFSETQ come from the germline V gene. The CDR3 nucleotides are TGCGCCAGCAGCGGAGAGACGACAGGGGATTCCTACGAGCAGTACTTC. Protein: CASSGETTGDSYEQYF.

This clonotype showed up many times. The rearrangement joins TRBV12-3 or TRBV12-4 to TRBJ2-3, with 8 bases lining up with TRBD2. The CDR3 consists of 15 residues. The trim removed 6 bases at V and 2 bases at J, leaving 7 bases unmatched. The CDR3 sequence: CASSHRAGVTDTQYF. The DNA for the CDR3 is TGTGCCAGCAGCCACCGAGCGGGGGTCACAGATACGCAGTATTTT.

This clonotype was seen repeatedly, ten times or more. CDR3 protein: CSLSSARETQYF. The CDR3 DNA is TGCAGCTTATCGTCAGCGAGGGAGACCCAGTACTTC. The chain combines TRBV20-1 with TRBJ2-5; D not resolved. Germline assignment: CDR1 DFQATT and CDR2 SNEGSKA (reference sequence). The CDR3 spans 12 residues.

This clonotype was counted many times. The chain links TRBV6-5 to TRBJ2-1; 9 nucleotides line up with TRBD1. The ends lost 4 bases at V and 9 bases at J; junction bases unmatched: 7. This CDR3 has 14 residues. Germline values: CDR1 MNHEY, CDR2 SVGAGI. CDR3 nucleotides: TGTGCCAGCAGTTTAACCGGGACAGGGATTGAGCAGTTCTTC. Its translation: CASSLTGTGIEQFF.

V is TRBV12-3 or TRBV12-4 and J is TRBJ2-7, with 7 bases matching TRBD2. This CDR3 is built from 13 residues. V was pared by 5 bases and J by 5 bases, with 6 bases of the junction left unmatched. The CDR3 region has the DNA TGTGCCAGCAGTGAGCGGGGAAAGGACGAGCAGTACTTC. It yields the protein CASSERGKDEQYF.

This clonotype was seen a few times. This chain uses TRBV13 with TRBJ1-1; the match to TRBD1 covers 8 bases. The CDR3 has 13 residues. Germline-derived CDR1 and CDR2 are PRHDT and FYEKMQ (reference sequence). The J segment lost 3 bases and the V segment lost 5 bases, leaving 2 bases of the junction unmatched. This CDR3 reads CASSGQGDTEAFF. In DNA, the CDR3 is TGTGCCAGCAGCGGACAGGGAGACACTGAAGCTTTCTTT.

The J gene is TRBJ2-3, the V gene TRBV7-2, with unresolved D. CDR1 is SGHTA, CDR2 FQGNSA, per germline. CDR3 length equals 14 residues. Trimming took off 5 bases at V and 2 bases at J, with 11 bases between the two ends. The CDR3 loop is CASSTRTPTDTQYF. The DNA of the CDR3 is TGTGCCAGCAGCACTCGGACCCCCACAGATACGCAGTATTTT.

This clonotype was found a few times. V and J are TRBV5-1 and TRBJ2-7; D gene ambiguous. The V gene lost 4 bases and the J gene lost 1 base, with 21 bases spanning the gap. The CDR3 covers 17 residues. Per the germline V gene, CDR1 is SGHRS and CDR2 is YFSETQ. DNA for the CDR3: TGCGCCAGCAGCGCGCTGGTCCAAAGGGAAGATTCCTACGAGCAGTACTTC. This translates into CASSALVQREDSYEQYF.

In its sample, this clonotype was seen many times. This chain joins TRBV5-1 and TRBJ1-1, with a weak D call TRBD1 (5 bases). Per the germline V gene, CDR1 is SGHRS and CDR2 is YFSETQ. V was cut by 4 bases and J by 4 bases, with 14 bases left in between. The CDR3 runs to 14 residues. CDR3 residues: CASSPDARGTEAFF. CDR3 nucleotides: TGCGCCAGCAGCCCGGATGCGAGGGGCACTGAAGCTTTCTTT.

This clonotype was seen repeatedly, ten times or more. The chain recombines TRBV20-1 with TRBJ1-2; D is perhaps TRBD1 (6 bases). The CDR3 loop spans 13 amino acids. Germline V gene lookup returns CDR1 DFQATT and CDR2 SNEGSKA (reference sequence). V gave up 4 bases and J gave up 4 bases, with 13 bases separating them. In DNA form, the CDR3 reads TGCAGTGCTACCGGGACACTCCTCTATGGCTACACCTTC. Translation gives CSATGTLLYGYTF.

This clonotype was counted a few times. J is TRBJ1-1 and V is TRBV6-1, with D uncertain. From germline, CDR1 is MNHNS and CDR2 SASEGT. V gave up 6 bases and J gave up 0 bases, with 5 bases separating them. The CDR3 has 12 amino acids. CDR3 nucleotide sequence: TGTGCCAGCAGGACGGTGAACACTGAAGCTTTCTTT. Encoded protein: CASRTVNTEAFF.

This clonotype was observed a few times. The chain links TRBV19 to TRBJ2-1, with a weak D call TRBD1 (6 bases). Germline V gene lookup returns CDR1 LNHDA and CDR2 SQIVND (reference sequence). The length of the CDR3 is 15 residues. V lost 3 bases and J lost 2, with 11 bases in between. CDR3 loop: CASSIVGGPYNEQFF. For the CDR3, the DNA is TGTGCCAGTAGTATTGTAGGGGGTCCCTACAATGAGCAGTTCTTC.

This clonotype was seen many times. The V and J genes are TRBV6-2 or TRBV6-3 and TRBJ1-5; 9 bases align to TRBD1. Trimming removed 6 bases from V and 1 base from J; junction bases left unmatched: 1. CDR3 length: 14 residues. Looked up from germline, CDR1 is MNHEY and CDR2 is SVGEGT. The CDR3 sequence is CASSDRGSNQPQHF. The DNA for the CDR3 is TGTGCCAGCAGCGACAGGGGGAGCAATCAGCCCCAGCATTTT.